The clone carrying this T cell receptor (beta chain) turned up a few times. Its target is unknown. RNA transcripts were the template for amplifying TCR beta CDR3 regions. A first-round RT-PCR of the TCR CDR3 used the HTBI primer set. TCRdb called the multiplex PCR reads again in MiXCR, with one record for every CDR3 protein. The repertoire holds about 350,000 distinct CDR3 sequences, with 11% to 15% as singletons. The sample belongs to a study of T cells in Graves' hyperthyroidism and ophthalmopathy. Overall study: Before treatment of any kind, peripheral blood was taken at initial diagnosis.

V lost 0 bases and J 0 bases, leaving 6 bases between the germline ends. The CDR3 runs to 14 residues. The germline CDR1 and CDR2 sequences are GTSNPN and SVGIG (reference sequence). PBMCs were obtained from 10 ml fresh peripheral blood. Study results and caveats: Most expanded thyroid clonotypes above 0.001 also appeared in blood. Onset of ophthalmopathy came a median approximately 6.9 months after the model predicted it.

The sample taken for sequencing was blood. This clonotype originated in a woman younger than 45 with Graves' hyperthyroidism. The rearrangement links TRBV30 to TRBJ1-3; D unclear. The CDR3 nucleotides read TGTGCCTGGAGTGTCGGGGTCTCTGGAAACACCATATATTTT. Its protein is CAWSVGVSGNTIYF.